What follows is one T cell receptor beta chain and its context. This clonotype was observed at least ten times. Which antigen it targets is not known. Within one base of it there is no much larger clone, and no base qualities were kept. The sample originates from a study of Graves' ophthalmopathy and Graves' hyperthyroidism (dated by TCRdb to 2016 to 2018). Some background on the complete study: Peripheral blood was collected before any treatment was given, at the time of initial diagnosis. Following sampling, methimazole starting at 30 mg daily was administered to hyperthyroidism patients, and high-dose intravenous methylprednisolone was administered to ophthalmopathy patients. TCR beta repertoire signatures were used to distinguish Graves' ophthalmopathy from Graves' hyperthyroidism and to predict progression to ophthalmopathy. In total, over 130 blood samples were TCR-sequenced: around 42 ophthalmopathy, approximately 75 hyperthyroidism and 17 hyperthyroidism-to-ophthalmopathy patients. The approximately 100 discovery patients were divided at random into training and test sets in a 7:3 ratio. An independent validation cohort comprised 18 to 20 hyperthyroidism patients and some 16 patients who later progressed from hyperthyroidism to ophthalmopathy. To explore V-J signatures that separate ophthalmopathy from hyperthyroidism, a discovery set of approximately 100 patients was enrolled, consisting of fewer than 45 with ophthalmopathy and around 60 with stable hyperthyroidism. In about six hyperthyroidism patients, the T-cell repertoire of thyroid tissue was compared with the T-cell repertoire of blood.

For repertoire sequencing, TCR beta CDR3 regions were amplified from RNA transcripts. The first round was an RT-PCR using HTBI primers with the Qiagen OneStep RT-PCR kit, and this first round was followed by a second-round multiplex PCR, then size selection and purification. Libraries were sequenced on an Illumina HiSeq2000 using paired-end 100 bp reads. As for the authors' bioinformatics: Reads were processed with SOAPnuke, discarding reads with adapters, uncalled bases, mean Phred below 15, or no exact constant-primer or identifier match. COPE v1.2.5 was used to merge the high-quality paired reads. Each unique nucleotide sequence was defined as a clonotype, and clonotypes were aligned to IMGT TRB V, D and J references with MiTCR v1.1. Analysis was restricted to V-J combinations with a frequency above 0.0001, which covered 99.2% of repertoires. A TCR clonal expansion and chaos score per V-J combination was defined as the ratio of F50 clonal expansion to chaos observed in the TCRdist matrix. Features were reduced by Welch's t-statistics and random forest to approximately 13 V-J combinations, which fed a naive Bayes classifier. The similarity between thyroid and blood repertoires was quantified using the Morisita-Horn index. TCRdb ran its own pipeline on the public reads, namely fastp trimming at Q25 and MiXCR clone calling, and kept in-frame beta chains. Every entry covers one CDR3 protein and lists the most common genes and DNA from its rows. The V and J calls and clone size come from TCRdb's table, not from the authors' own analysis. The table for this sample lists about 400,000 distinct CDR3 sequences; 18% of them were counted only once. Roughly 1.4% of the sample is taken by the ten largest.

Study-wide findings and limitations: Sample size was not statistically predetermined, and group allocation was not concealed from the investigators. Most expanded thyroid clonotypes with a frequency above 0.001 also appeared in blood, which suggests that blood repertoires may reflect the immune response in the thyroid. The 13-signature model separated ophthalmopathy from stable hyperthyroidism with 85% to 90% sensitivity and almost 84% specificity in cross-validation, and 80%/75% in the test set. In validation, the model predicted ophthalmopathy progression with about 71% sensitivity and 72.22% specificity; some 13 predicted patients were CT-confirmed with GO in a median of roughly 6.8 months.

The ophthalmopathy patients had moderately to severely active disease, with a Clinical Activity Score of 3 or higher, a NOSPECS grade of 4 or higher, and a disease duration of less than 3 months. Anyone with other autoimmune diseases, uncontrolled infections, pregnancy or lactation was excluded from the study. Diagnosis relied on clinical symptoms, serum thyroxine, TRAb, thyroid ultrasound and orbital computed tomography. Using Ficoll-Paque density gradient centrifugation, PBMCs were isolated from about 9.2 ml of fresh peripheral blood. Total RNA was extracted with Trizol reagent and quality-checked on an Agilent 2100 Bioanalyzer. Reading the germline V gene gives CDR1 WSHSY and CDR2 SAAADI. Trimming at the junction amounts to 0 bases on V and 1 base on J, and the germline ends lie 3 bases apart. Spanning cysteine to phenylalanine, the CDR3 consists of 13 amino acids. Only the CDR3 portion is preserved as DNA: 39 bases, with reading frame beginning at the first base.

Sequenced input: peripheral blood. The V and J segments used are TRBV10-2 and TRBJ2-5; the D gene is unclear. The sequence was collected from a woman between 18 and 30 years old with Graves' ophthalmopathy. Donor details come from another sample of the same person, matched by shared clones. For the CDR3, the sequence is CASSESFQETQYF. Read as DNA, the sequence is TGCGCCAGCAGTGAGTCCTTCCAAGAGACCCAGTACTTC.